The T cell receptor (beta chain) described here comes from a study of OX40 agonist ivuxolimab in advanced cancers. With 5 bases removed from V and 3 bases from J, the gap between germline ends came to 23 bases. CDR1 is SGHTA and CDR2 is FQGNSA in the germline V gene. The CDR3 extends over 17 amino acids. Clones were sequenced by immunoSEQ multiplex PCR, and TCRdb holds only the in-frame ones, with some missing. The table has 65,000 to 75,000 clones, roughly 85% seen once. The source material was CD4+ or CD8+ T cells sorted from blood, sampled in a trial of the OX40 agonist ivuxolimab. The clonotype originates from an adult with an advanced solid tumor such as melanoma, head and neck, liver or kidney cancer. The chain couples TRBV7-2 to TRBJ2-7; possibly TRBD1 or TRBD2 for D (5 bases each). For the CDR3, the DNA is TGTGCCAGCAGCCGCCTGGGACGAGCAGGGTCGTTCTACGAGCAGTACTTC. It specifies CASSRLGRAGSFYEQYF.